This T cell receptor (beta chain) appears in the sequencing data of a study of shared clonotypes between healthy human individuals (dated by TCRdb to about 2020). With respect to the entire study: The cohort included three men and a couple of women between 18 and 49 years of age. For each donor, three plates each were used for CD4 naive and CD4 memory, two plates were used for CD8 naive, and one plate was used for CD8 memory. Blood TCR repertoires of five healthy adults were deeply sequenced to estimate repertoire size and the extent of clonotype sharing between individuals. Libraries were prepared and TCR repertoires were sequenced by different laboratories using diverse techniques, in order to increase sequencing depth and limit assay-specific biases. Leukapheresis yielded between about 0.94 and 9.5 billion PBMCs per donor.

General study outcomes and caveats: Sampling was restricted to blood, and TCR repertoires in tissue are likely to differ from TCR repertoires in blood. The genetic and exposure-history diversity represented was limited by the small number of donors. Across a few donors, roughly 5.1% of naive CD4, approximately 4% of naive CD8, roughly 2.3% of memory CD4, and 0.3% to 0.45% of memory CD8 clonotypes were shared. Rarefaction of sorted-subset datasets indicated incomplete sequencing despite the large sequencing depth. Pairwise subsampling led to the expectation that sequencing depth would affect the degree of clonotype sharing among donors. Compared with non-shared clonotypes, clonotypes shared by all four sorted-subset donors had higher generation probabilities. Larger estimated clonotype richness was generally found for naive subsets than for memory subsets.

Using the deep immunoSEQ assay, TCR CDR3 regions were amplified from genomic DNA by multiplex PCR. Genomic DNA extracted from each cell subset was distributed evenly over all wells of several immunoSEQ 96-well plates, and each plate served as one replicate. For sorted subsets, each replicate PCR was loaded with approximately 0.2 ug genomic DNA, equivalent to some 27,000 T cell genomes. The purified libraries were quantified using a Qubit 3.0 fluorometer, sized with a Bioanalyzer 2100, and then quantified again using the KAPA Library Quantification kit. Every immunoSEQ 96-well plate was sequenced on a separate single-read 150-cycle Illumina NextSeq 550 flow cell. The study's processing was this. Because the immunoSEQ output included only junctional sequences and no quality scores, the filtering could not be the same as the filtering used for full-length reads. Sequences were annotated with PyIR, a Python wrapper for IgBLAST v1.9, using IMGT germline references to assign V/J genes and CDR3. Reads were filtered out if the reads had weak V/J assignments (E-value above 1e-6), no CDR3, stop codons, out-of-frame junctions, or ambiguous translated residues. V3J clonotypes were defined as sequences sharing an identical inferred V gene, J gene, and CDR3 amino acid sequence. Percentage overlap between repertoires was computed as shared unique clonotypes divided by the size of the smaller repertoire. Repertoire richness was assessed with RTK rarefaction, the Chao1 estimator, and Recon v2.1 estimates of unobserved clonotypes. Generation probabilities were computed with OLGA for all TCRbeta clonotypes obtained by the gDNA method from a few donors. TCRdb's version of the immuneACCESS table is confined to in-frame rearrangements and falls short of the full clone set. An unresolved V gene accounts for under half of the shortfall where checked; the remainder is of unknown origin. The V and J calls and clone size come from that table; D and trimming were worked out from the DNA. This sample is represented by some 2,500,000 clones; roughly 93% of them were singletons. Approximately 0.36% of the sample is taken by the ten largest.

From its cysteine to its phenylalanine, the CDR3 spans 14 amino acids. Of the read, only the CDR3 DNA is kept; its 42 bases are in frame from base 1. Cut back by 2 bases and 6 bases, the V and J ends lie 10 bases apart. CDR1 is given as SEHNR and CDR2 as FQNEAQ, both from the germline V gene (reference sequence). Comments on this clone: The antigen it binds to is not known. It has no much larger one-base neighbor in the sample; base qualities were not kept.

The donors were healthy, HIV-negative adults who had no recently reported acute infections or vaccinations. Every donor was a Caucasian adult living in Nashville, Tennessee, USA. CD4+ T cells were enriched by magnetic negative selection; naive cells were then positively selected on CD45RA, and the negative fraction formed the memory subset. After blood collection by leukapheresis, PBMCs were isolated using Ficoll-Histopaque density gradient centrifugation and then cryopreserved in the vapor phase of liquid nitrogen. Analytical flow cytometry was used to check the purity and quantity of each magnetically sorted T cell population. Genomic DNA was isolated from each sorted fraction and quantified by UV absorbance on a Nanodrop 2000c.

This receptor was taken from a man between 18 and 29 years old in good health. Some clones in this sample may be carry-over from other donors' samples. The sample was naive CD4+ T cells from PBMCs. The label giving this sample's cell subset or site can be read as: CD45RA+ positively selected. The chain is made from TRBV7-9 and TRBJ2-2, with no confidently assigned D gene. The CDR3 has the sequence CASSLTEVSGELFF. At the DNA level, the sequence is TGTGCCAGCAGCTTAACTGAGGTCTCCGGGGAGCTGTTTTTT.